This T cell receptor (beta chain) originates from a study of shared clonotypes between healthy human individuals. Profiled with immunoSEQ multiplex PCR; TCRdb holds only in-frame clones, not every one. The table lists around 1.4 million clones, approximately 98.5% of them singletons. In the case of this clone: The sample carries other DNA sequences with the same CDR3.

This sequence originates from a man aged 30-40 years in good health. Sequencing was done on a sample of naive CD4+ T cells sorted from blood. The subset was: CD45RA+ positively selected.

CDR3 loop: CASSLAGGSYNEQFF. CDR3 coding DNA: TGTGCCAGCAGTCTAGCGGGAGGCTCCTACAATGAGCAGTTCTTC. V gene TRBV28 combines with J gene TRBJ2-1; 11 positions agree with TRBD2. V shed 5 bases, J shed 0 bases, and the junction held 0 bases outside the gene matches. In germline, CDR1 is MDHEN, CDR2 SYDVKM. This CDR3 has 15 residues.